Detailed here is one T cell receptor beta chain. Its specificity is not known. This record comes from a study of cytomegalovirus exposure and HLA in healthy donors. The PCR ran on 60 Vbeta and 13 Jbeta primers. Sequencing used immunoSEQ multiplex PCR; TCRdb keeps in-frame clones, though not all of them. In the table there are 150,000 to 200,000 clones, 80% to 85% of which are singletons. Germline CDR1 MNHNY, CDR2 SVGAGI (reference sequence). The CDR3 contains 13 residues. V lost 6 bases to trimming and J lost 4 bases; unmatched junction nucleotides: 5. Findings and caveats of the study: Most observed TCR sequences were rare, whereas some public TCRs were detected in many donors. Later analysis found that TCR beta chains associated with HLA were more clonally expanded than other, equally common chains. Specific recognition of CMV antigens was confirmed in vitro for a few chains (all CMV-associated). There were reportedly fewer N-insertions in an Asian-associated ancestry cluster than the roughly 610-donor mean, in a later analysis.

Material: PBMCs. This sequence joins TRBV6-6 and TRBJ1-2; 7 nucleotides match TRBD1. This receptor was identified in a man aged 50 to 60 in good health and CMV-seropositive. CDR3 DNA sequence: TGTGCCAGCAGGGCAGGGGGTTCCTATGGCTACACCTTC. It translates to CASRAGGSYGYTF.